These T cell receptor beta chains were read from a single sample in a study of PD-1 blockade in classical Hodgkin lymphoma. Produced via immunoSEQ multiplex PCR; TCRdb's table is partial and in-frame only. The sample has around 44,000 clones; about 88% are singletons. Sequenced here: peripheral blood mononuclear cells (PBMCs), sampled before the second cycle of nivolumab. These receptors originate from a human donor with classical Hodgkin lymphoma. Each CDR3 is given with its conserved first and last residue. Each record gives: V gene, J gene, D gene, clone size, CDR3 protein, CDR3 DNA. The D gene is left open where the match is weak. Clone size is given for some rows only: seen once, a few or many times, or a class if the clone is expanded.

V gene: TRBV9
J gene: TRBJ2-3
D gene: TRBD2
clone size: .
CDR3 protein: CASSVVAGGRHTQYF
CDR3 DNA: TGTGCCAGCAGCGTAGTAGCGGGGGGCAGGCATACGCAGTATTTT

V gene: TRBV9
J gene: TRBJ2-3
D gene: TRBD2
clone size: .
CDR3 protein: CASSVETLAGDLTDTQYF
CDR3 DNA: TGTGCCAGCAGCGTAGAAACTCTAGCGGGGGATCTCACAGATACGCAGTATTTT

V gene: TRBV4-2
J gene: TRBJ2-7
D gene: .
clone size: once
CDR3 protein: CASSQGGGASYEQYF
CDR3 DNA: TGTGCCAGCAGCCAGGGAGGGGGCGCCTCCTACGAGCAGTACTTC

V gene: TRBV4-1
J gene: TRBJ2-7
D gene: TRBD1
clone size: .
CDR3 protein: CASSTRQGGGYEQYF
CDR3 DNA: TGCGCCAGCAGCACCCGACAGGGGGGCGGGTACGAGCAGTACTTC

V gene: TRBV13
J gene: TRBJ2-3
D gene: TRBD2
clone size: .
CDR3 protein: CASSYRLAGGTDTQYF
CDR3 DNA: TGTGCCAGCAGTTACCGACTAGCGGGGGGCACAGATACGCAGTATTTT

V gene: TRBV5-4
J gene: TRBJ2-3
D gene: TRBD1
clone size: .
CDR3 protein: CASSLGQARGTDTQYF
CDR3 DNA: TGTGCCAGCAGCTTAGGACAGGCACGGGGCACAGATACGCAGTATTTT

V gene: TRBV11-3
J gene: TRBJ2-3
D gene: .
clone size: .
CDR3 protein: CASSLSRGGDHTQYF
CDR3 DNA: TGTGCCAGCAGCTTAAGCCGAGGGGGGGACCATACGCAGTATTTT

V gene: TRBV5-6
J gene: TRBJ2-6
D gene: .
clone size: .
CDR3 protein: CASNAGNKSQSRANVLTF
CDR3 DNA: TGTGCCAGCAACGCGGGCAATAAGTCACAAAGTCGGGCCAACGTCCTGACTTTC

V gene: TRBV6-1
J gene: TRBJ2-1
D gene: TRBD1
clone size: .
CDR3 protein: CATNRGFSNEQFF
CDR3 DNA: TGTGCCACCAACAGGGGTTTCTCCAATGAGCAGTTCTTC

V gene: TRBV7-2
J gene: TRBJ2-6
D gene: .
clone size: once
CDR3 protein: CASSLRLTFSGANVLTF
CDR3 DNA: TGTGCCAGCAGCCTCAGGTTAACCTTCTCTGGGGCCAACGTCCTGACTTTC

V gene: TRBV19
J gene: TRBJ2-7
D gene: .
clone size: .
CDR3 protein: CASTRGAGVNYEQYF
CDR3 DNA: TGTGCCAGTACCCGGGGGGCAGGGGTGAATTACGAGCAGTACTTC

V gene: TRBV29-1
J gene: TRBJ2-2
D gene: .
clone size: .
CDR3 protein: CSGGAGLTGELFF
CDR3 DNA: TGCAGCGGAGGGGCGGGGTTGACCGGGGAGCTGTTTTTT

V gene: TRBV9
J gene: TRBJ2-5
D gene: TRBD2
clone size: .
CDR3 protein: CASSIGLAGGQEQETQYF
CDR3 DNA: TGTGCCAGCAGCATCGGACTAGCGGGAGGGCAGGAACAAGAGACCCAGTACTTC

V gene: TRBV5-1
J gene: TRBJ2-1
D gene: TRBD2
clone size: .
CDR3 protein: CASTGLAGATSPSYNEQFF
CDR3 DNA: TGCGCCAGCACAGGACTAGCGGGAGCTACCTCCCCCTCCTACAATGAGCAGTTCTTC

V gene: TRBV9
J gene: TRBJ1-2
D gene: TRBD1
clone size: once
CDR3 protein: CASSAPHRQGERGYTF
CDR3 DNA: TGTGCCAGCAGCGCCCCACATCGACAGGGCGAGAGGGGCTACACCTTC

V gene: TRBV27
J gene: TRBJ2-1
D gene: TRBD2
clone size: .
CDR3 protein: CASSTTSGVHNEQFF
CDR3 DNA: TGTGCCAGCAGTACGACTAGCGGGGTTCACAATGAGCAGTTCTTC

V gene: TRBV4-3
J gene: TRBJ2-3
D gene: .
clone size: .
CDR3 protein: CASSGGGVDTQYF
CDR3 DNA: TGCGCCAGCAGCGGAGGGGGAGTAGATACGCAGTATTTT

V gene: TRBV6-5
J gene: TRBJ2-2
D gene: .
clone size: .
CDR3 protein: CASSSAAVTGELFF
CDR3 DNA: TGTGCCAGCAGTAGCGCGGCCGTCACCGGGGAGCTGTTTTTT

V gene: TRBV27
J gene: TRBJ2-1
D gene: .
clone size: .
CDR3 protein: CASSLLRGPNNEQFF
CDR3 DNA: TGTGCCAGCAGTTTATTACGGGGGCCCAACAATGAGCAGTTCTTC

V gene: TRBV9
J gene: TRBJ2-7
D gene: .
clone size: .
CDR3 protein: CASSLTGGREQYF
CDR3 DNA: TGTGCCAGCAGCCTCACCGGGGGGCGGGAGCAGTACTTC

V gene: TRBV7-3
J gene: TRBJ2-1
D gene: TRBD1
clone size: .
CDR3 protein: CASSHGTGGNEQFF
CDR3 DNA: TGTGCCAGCAGCCATGGGACAGGGGGGAATGAGCAGTTCTTC

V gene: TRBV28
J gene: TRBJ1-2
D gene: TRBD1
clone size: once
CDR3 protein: CASSSTGSNYGYTF
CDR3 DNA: TGTGCCAGCAGTTCGACAGGGAGTAACTATGGCTACACCTTC

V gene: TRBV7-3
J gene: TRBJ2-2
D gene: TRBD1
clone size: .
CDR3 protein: CASSHPLTGAGELFF
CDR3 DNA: TGTGCCAGCAGCCACCCTCTCACAGGGGCCGGGGAGCTGTTTTTT

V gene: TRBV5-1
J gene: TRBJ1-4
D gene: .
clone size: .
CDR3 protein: CASSYVRGTNEKLFF
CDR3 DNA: TGCGCCAGCAGCTACGTTAGGGGAACTAATGAAAAACTGTTTTTT

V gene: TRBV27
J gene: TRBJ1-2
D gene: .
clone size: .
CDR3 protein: CASSLSGVGYGYTF
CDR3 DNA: TGTGCCAGCAGTTTATCGGGGGTTGGCTATGGCTACACCTTC

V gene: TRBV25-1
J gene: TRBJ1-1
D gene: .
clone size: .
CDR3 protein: CASTSGINTEAFF
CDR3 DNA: TGTGCCAGCACGTCAGGGATTAACACTGAAGCTTTCTTT

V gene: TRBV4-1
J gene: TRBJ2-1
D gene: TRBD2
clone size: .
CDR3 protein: CASSQSSFLAAGNNEQFF
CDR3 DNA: TGCGCCAGCAGCCAATCCAGCTTCCTAGCGGCTGGGAACAATGAGCAGTTCTTC

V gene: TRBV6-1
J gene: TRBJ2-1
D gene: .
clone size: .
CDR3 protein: CASSERKVILGTIEQFF
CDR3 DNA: TGTGCCAGCAGTGAGCGCAAGGTGATCCTGGGGACAATTGAGCAGTTCTTC

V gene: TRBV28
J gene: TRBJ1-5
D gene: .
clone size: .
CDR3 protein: CASGAESNQPQHF
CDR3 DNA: TGTGCCAGCGGGGCAGAAAGCAATCAGCCCCAGCATTTT

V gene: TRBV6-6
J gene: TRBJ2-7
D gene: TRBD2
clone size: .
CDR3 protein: CASSYGEGYEQYF
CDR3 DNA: TGTGCCAGCAGTTATGGGGAGGGCTACGAGCAGTACTTC

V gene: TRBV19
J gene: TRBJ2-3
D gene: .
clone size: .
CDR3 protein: CASSTGVRGTDTQYF
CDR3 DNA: TGTGCCAGTTCGACGGGAGTCCGCGGCACAGATACGCAGTATTTT

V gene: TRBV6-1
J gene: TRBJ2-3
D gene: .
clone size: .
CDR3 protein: CASSEQGRPTDTQYF
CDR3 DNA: TGTGCCAGCAGTGAACAGGGACGACCCACAGATACGCAGTATTTT

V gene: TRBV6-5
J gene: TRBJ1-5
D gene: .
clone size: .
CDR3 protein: CATTEFNQPQHF
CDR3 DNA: TGTGCCACCACCGAGTTCAATCAGCCCCAGCATTTT

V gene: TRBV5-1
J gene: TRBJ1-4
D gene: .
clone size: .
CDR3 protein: CASSLAVGLNEKLFF
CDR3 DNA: TGCGCCAGCAGCTTGGCGGTGGGGCTGAATGAAAAACTGTTTTTT

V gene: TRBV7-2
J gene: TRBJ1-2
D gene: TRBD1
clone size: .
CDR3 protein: CASSSRQGYGYTF
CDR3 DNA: TGTGCCAGCAGCTCTAGACAGGGCTATGGCTACACCTTC

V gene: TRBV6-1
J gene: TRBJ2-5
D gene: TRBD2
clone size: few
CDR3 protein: CASSEELADQETQYF
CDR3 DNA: TGTGCCAGCAGTGAAGAGCTAGCGGACCAAGAGACCCAGTACTTC

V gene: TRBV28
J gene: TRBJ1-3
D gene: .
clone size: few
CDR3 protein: CASRLQGRVFSGNTIYF
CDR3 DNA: TGTGCCAGCAGGTTACAGGGAAGGGTTTTCTCTGGAAACACCATATATTTT